This passage covers 27 T cell receptor beta chains from one sample sequenced in a study of T-cell memory formation after mild COVID-19. TCRdb re-derived calls from the 5' RACE reads in MiXCR, one entry per CDR3 protein. This table has 410,000 or so distinct CDR3 sequences, 23% appearing once. The sample was PBMCs or a T cell subset sorted from them (not recorded which). These receptors were taken from an adult woman who had mild COVID-19 (a few samples of this study predate the infection). Cell type and time point are not known.

This chain links TRBV27 with TRBJ2-1; D might be TRBD1 (7 bases). The CDR3 has 15 residues. CDR1 is MNHEY and CDR2 is SMNVEV in the germline V gene (reference sequence). V was pared by 5 bases and J by 5 bases, with 16 bases between. CDR3 in DNA: TGTGCCAGCAGTCCCCGGACAGGAGGGGACAATGAGCAGTTCTTC. The encoded protein is CASSPRTGGDNEQFF.

Concerning this clonotype: A read error may be the cause here, since a much bigger clone is one base away. The V and J genes are TRBV12-3 or TRBV12-4 and TRBJ1-1; D is possibly TRBD1 (6 bases). The V and J ends lost 5 bases and 0 bases respectively, with 10 bases between them. The CDR3 has 14 amino acids. This CDR3 reads CASSGGLVNTEAFF. As DNA, the CDR3 is TGTGCCAGCAGTGGGGGGCTTGTGAACACTGAAGCTTTCTTT.

The chain links TRBV18 to TRBJ2-1; TRBD2 might be the D (6 bases). Trimming pared 6 bases from V and 7 bases from J, leaving 16 bases between. Germline V lookup: CDR1 KGHSH, CDR2 LQKENI. This CDR3 has 14 amino acids. The CDR3 here is CASSQGGGMNEQFF. The CDR3 region has the DNA TGTGCCAGCTCGCAAGGAGGAGGGATGAATGAGCAGTTCTTC.

The CDR3 coding sequence is TGTGCCAGCAGTCGACAGGGGGGGAACAATGAGCAGTTCTTC. It yields the protein CASSRQGGNNEQFF. V is TRBV12-3 or TRBV12-4 and J is TRBJ2-1; 9 bases line up with TRBD1. This CDR3 has 14 residues. The V segment lost 5 bases and the J segment 5 bases; nucleotides outside the gene matches: 4.

This rearrangement joins TRBV5-1 to TRBJ2-1, with D hard to call. Trimming removed 4 bases from V and 0 bases from J, with 11 bases in between. This CDR3 region has 15 residues. CDR1 SGHRS and CDR2 YFSETQ come from the germline V gene. CDR3 sequence: CASSDTTSSYNEQFF. CDR3 nucleotides: TGCGCCAGCAGCGACACTACAAGCTCCTACAATGAGCAGTTCTTC.

This chain uses TRBV7-6 with TRBJ2-1; 9 bases match TRBD2. The germline V gene encodes CDR1 SGHVS and CDR2 FNYEAQ. The CDR3 length is 18 residues. With 2 bases clipped from V and 3 bases from J, the junction kept 11 bases outside the gene matches. CDR3: CASSLRTQTSGDYNEQFF. CDR3 DNA: TGTGCCAGCAGCTTACGCACACAGACTAGCGGAGACTACAATGAGCAGTTCTTC.

The V and J genes are TRBV3-1 and TRBJ1-2; D call uncertain. V was cut by 1 base and J by 8 bases, with 11 bases left in between. Germline V gives CDR1 LGHDT, CDR2 YNNKEL (reference sequence). The CDR3 runs to 13 residues. CDR3 DNA: TGTGCCAGCAGCCAAGGGGAGGGCTGGGGCTACACCTTC. Translation gives CASSQGEGWGYTF.

This clonotype was counted only a few times. The chain has TRBV12-3 or TRBV12-4 and TRBJ2-1; no clear D gene. This CDR3 region has 13 residues. V was cut by 6 bases and J by 8 bases, with 14 bases left in between. CDR3 protein: CASSPPARDEQFF. The CDR3 coding sequence is TGTGCCAGCAGCCCTCCGGCTAGAGATGAGCAGTTCTTC.

The CDR3 nucleotides read TGTGCCAGCAGCAGACAGACTATGGATGGCTACACCTTC. This sequence encodes CASSRQTMDGYTF. This chain connects TRBV9 to TRBJ1-2; TRBD1 might be the D (5 bases). The length of the CDR3 is 13 residues. Trimming took off 4 bases at V and 6 bases at J, with 13 bases between the two ends. CDR1 is SGDLS and CDR2 is YYNGEE in the germline V gene. Supplemented by reference TRBV9 and TRBJ1-2, the full variable domain reads DSGVTQTPKHLITATGQRVTLRCSPRSGDLSVYWYQQSLDQGLQFLIQYYNGEERAKGNILERFSAQQFPDLHSELNLSSLELGDSALYFCASSRQTMDGYTFGSGTRLTVV.

The chain carries TRBV5-4 and TRBJ1-2; tentative D call: TRBD1 (6 bases). The germline V and J ends were trimmed by 4 bases and 7 bases, with 20 bases remaining between them. This CDR3 spans 15 amino acids. CDR1 is SGHNT, CDR2 YYREEE, per germline (reference sequence). The CDR3 loop is CASSARGGLSGGYTF. For the CDR3, the DNA is TGTGCCAGCAGCGCCCGAGGGGGGTTGTCGGGTGGCTACACCTTC. Based on the CDR3 plus reference TRBV5-4 and TRBJ1-2, the full variable domain is ETGVTQSPTHLIKTRGQQVTLRCSSQSGHNTVSWYQQALGQGPQFIFQYYREEENGRGNFPPRFSGLQFPNYSSELNVNALELDDSALYLCASSARGGLSGGYTFGSGTRLTVV.

This clonotype was counted ten times or more. V and J are TRBV7-9 and TRBJ2-1; 9 nucleotides align to TRBD2. The germline V gene encodes CDR1 SEHNR and CDR2 FQNEAQ (reference sequence). V dropped 3 bases and J dropped 7; count of bases not matched to a gene: 7. The CDR3 contains 15 residues. Written as DNA, the CDR3 is TGTGCCAGCAGCTTCGTCGGACTAGCGCGGAATGAGCAGTTCTTC. This encodes CASSFVGLARNEQFF.

The rearrangement joins TRBV5-1 to TRBJ2-7, with D maybe TRBD2 (6 bases). The germline V gene encodes CDR1 SGHRS and CDR2 YFSETQ. The CDR3 extends over 15 amino acids. With 0 bases removed from V and 5 bases from J, the gap between germline ends came to 15 bases. Here the CDR3 reads CASSLGRAGIDEQYF. In nucleotides, the CDR3 is TGCGCCAGCAGCTTGGGGCGTGCGGGGATCGACGAGCAGTACTTC. The variable domain in full, completed from reference TRBV5-1 and TRBJ2-7, reads KAGVTQTPRYLIKTRGQQVTLSCSPISGHRSVSWYQQTPGQGLQFLFEYFSETQRNKGNFPGRFSGRQFSNSRSEMNVSTLELGDSALYLCASSLGRAGIDEQYFGPGTRLTVT.

This clonotype has at least ten counts. The chain uses TRBV5-1 and TRBJ2-7; 13 bases map to TRBD2. V gave up 4 bases and J gave up 5 bases; unmatched junction bases: 6. The CDR3 length is 15 residues. CDR1 and CDR2 (germline): SGHRS, YFSETQ. CDR3 residues: CASSPLAGGPHEQYF. CDR3 DNA sequence: TGCGCCAGCAGCCCACTAGCGGGAGGGCCCCACGAGCAGTACTTC.

The rearrangement joins TRBV5-1 to TRBJ1-1, with no clear D. V was cut by 1 base and J by 7 bases, with 11 bases left in between. The CDR3 is 13 residues long. The V gene's germline CDR1 is SGHRS and CDR2 YFSETQ. The CDR3 coding sequence is TGCGCCAGCAGCTTGAGTACAGTTAATGAAGCTTTCTTT. Its translation is CASSLSTVNEAFF. Using reference TRBV5-1 and TRBJ1-1 for the parts outside the CDR3, the full variable domain is KAGVTQTPRYLIKTRGQQVTLSCSPISGHRSVSWYQQTPGQGLQFLFEYFSETQRNKGNFPGRFSGRQFSNSRSEMNVSTLELGDSALYLCASSLSTVNEAFFGQGTRLTVV.

This clonotype was detected a few times. V is TRBV19 and J is TRBJ2-7, with 8 bases identical to TRBD1. V dropped 8 bases and J dropped 5; count of bases not matched to a gene: 14. Germline V gives CDR1 LNHDA, CDR2 SQIVND (reference sequence). The CDR3 covers 15 residues. The CDR3 protein is CASSPNTKQGDEQYF. In nucleotides, the CDR3 is TGTGCCAGTTCTCCGAATACCAAACAGGGGGACGAGCAGTACTTC.

This clonotype was counted between two and nine times. V is TRBV20-1 and J is TRBJ1-1, with D unresolved. Trimming removed 2 bases at V and 4 bases at J, with 8 bases between. From germline, CDR1 is DFQATT and CDR2 SNEGSKA (reference sequence). This CDR3 is 12 amino acids long. CDR3 sequence (DNA): TGCAGTGCTAGACTGGCGGGCACTGAAGCTTTCTTT. This gives the protein CSARLAGTEAFF.

The chain has TRBV5-1 and TRBJ2-7; D is ambiguous. Germline V gives CDR1 SGHRS, CDR2 YFSETQ. Trimming shortened V by 2 bases and J by 0 bases, and 6 bases separated the two germline ends. CDR3 length: 13 residues. The CDR3 here is CASSFDDSYEQYF. In nucleotides, the CDR3 is TGCGCCAGCAGCTTCGACGACTCCTACGAGCAGTACTTC.

This clonotype was counted between two and nine times. The chain carries TRBV7-9 and TRBJ2-2, with 8 bases identical to TRBD1. With 5 bases clipped from V and 0 bases from J, the junction kept 8 bases outside the gene matches. Germline CDR1 reads SEHNR; CDR2 reads FQNEAQ (reference sequence). This CDR3 is built from 17 residues. Written as DNA, the CDR3 is TGTGCCAGCAGCCCTTGGCCGGGACAGGCGAACACCGGGGAGCTGTTTTTT. Its protein product is CASSPWPGQANTGELFF.

The rearrangement joins TRBV28 to TRBJ2-1, with a tentative D call TRBD2 (5 bases). V gave up 4 bases and J gave up 2 bases, with 12 bases separating them. CDR1 and CDR2 from the germline V gene are MDHEN and SYDVKM. This CDR3 region has 15 residues. DNA of the CDR3: TGTGCCAGCAGTTCAGCGGCAGTCCCCTACAATGAGCAGTTCTTC. Its protein is CASSSAAVPYNEQFF.

This sequence joins TRBV19 and TRBJ1-2; D unresolved. Germline loops: CDR1 LNHDA, CDR2 SQIVND (reference sequence). CDR3 length: 15 amino acids. The V gene lost 7 bases and the J gene lost 7 bases, with 22 bases spanning the gap. The CDR3: CASTTRAGTLGGYTF. The CDR3 coding sequence is TGTGCCAGTACCACACGGGCAGGAACCTTAGGTGGCTACACCTTC.

In DNA, the CDR3 is TGTGCCAGCAGCTGGGACAGTAGGGCTACGCAGTATTTT. This translates into CASSWDSRATQYF. V and J are TRBV14 and TRBJ2-3, with 7 bases that match TRBD1. The junction had 7 bases not matched to a gene; V was cut back by 5 bases and J by 8 bases. The CDR3 has 13 residues. Looked up from germline, CDR1 is SGHDN and CDR2 is FVKESK.

The V call is TRBV19, the J call TRBJ2-7; TRBD1 might be the D (6 bases). Per germline, CDR1 LNHDA and CDR2 SQIVND (reference sequence). The CDR3 is 15 amino acids. V was trimmed by 4 bases and J by 2 bases, leaving 15 bases between them. The CDR3 coding sequence is TGTGCCAGTAGTACACAGGGACGTGGGGCCTACGAGCAGTACTTC. This encodes CASSTQGRGAYEQYF.

This clonotype was seen only once. This chain connects TRBV30 to TRBJ1-1; D is perhaps TRBD1 (5 bases). V dropped 0 bases and J dropped 0 bases, with 5 bases sitting between them. The CDR3 consists of 13 residues. Germline V gene sequence: CDR1 GTSNPN, CDR2 SVGIG (reference sequence). The DNA of the CDR3 is TGTGCCTGGAGTGTAGGGGTGAACACTGAAGCTTTCTTT. It codes for CAWSVGVNTEAFF.

This clonotype showed up just a few times. The chain couples TRBV4-1 to TRBJ2-7; TRBD2 agrees at 10 bases. The V segment lost 0 bases and the J segment 0 bases; nucleotides outside the gene matches: 11. Germline CDR1 MGHRA, CDR2 YSYEKL. This CDR3 is 19 amino acids long. The CDR3 sequence is CASSQDPLAGVRSSYEQYF. DNA of the CDR3: TGCGCCAGCAGCCAAGATCCCCTAGCGGGGGTTCGTAGCTCCTACGAGCAGTACTTC.

This sequence joins TRBV5-1 and TRBJ2-1; 9 nucleotides agree with TRBD2. The CDR3 has 15 residues. The ends lost 0 bases at V and 5 bases at J; junction bases unmatched: 3. Per the germline V gene, CDR1 is SGHRS and CDR2 is YFSETQ. As DNA, the CDR3 is TGCGCCAGCAGCTTGGAGTCTAGCGGGGACAATGAGCAGTTCTTC. Amino acids: CASSLESSGDNEQFF.

The V call is TRBV6-4, the J call TRBJ2-1; 7 positions match TRBD2. The trim removed 4 bases at V and 9 bases at J, leaving 6 bases unmatched. This CDR3 is built from 13 residues. Per the germline V gene, CDR1 is MRHNA and CDR2 is SNTAGT. The CDR3 reads CASSAEGGGEQFF. The CDR3 DNA is TGTGCCAGCAGTGCCGAGGGCGGGGGTGAGCAGTTCTTC.

The genes are TRBV20-1 and TRBJ2-7; tentative D call: TRBD2 (7 bases). CDR3 size: 16 residues. Between the trimmed V and J ends, which lost 0 bases and 3 bases, there was a span of 18 bases. Germline-derived CDR1 and CDR2 are DFQATT and SNEGSKA (reference sequence). This CDR3 is CSARDPGGLQVYEQYF. DNA of the CDR3: TGCAGTGCTAGAGATCCGGGGGGCCTACAGGTCTACGAGCAGTACTTC.